Listed below are T cell receptor beta chains from one sample, sequenced in a study of CD8+CD57+ T cells in acquired aplastic anemia. Each CDR3 protein gets one entry after TCRdb re-called the reads with MiXCR. The sample includes 180,000 or so distinct CDR3 sequences, under 55% of them seen just once. Sequenced: sorted CD4+, CD8+, or CD8+CD57+ T cells (not recorded which) from PBMCs. Source of these receptors: a human donor in good health. Each CDR3 is given with its conserved first and last residue. D genes are given only for firm matches. Size tells how often a clone was seen (once, few, many) or the class of an expanded clone, and some rows leave it out.

cdr3_aa	cdr3_nt	d_call	clone_size	v_call	j_call
CASSLDRQGSYGYTF	TGTGCCAGCAGCTTAGATAGGCAGGGGAGTTATGGCTACACCTTC	-	many	TRBV11-3	TRBJ1-2
CASSLADPTRDEQFF	TGTGCCAGCAGCTTAGCGGACCCCACCCGGGATGAGCAGTTCTTC	-	-	TRBV7-6	TRBJ2-1
CATSRQGDGNTEAFF	TGTGCCACATCTAGACAGGGGGATGGGAACACTGAAGCTTTCTTT	TRBD1	-	TRBV24-1	TRBJ1-1
CASSLGGWQGTRHERFF	TGTGCCAGCAGCTTAGGGGGCTGGCAGGGGACCCGCCATGAGCGGTTCTTC	-	-	TRBV11-2	TRBJ2-1
CAIRNDGYNSPLHF	TGTGCCATCAGGAACGACGGGTATAATTCACCCCTCCACTTT	-	-	TRBV10-3	TRBJ1-6
CSARGTDYQPQHF	TGCAGTGCTAGAGGGACAGATTACCAGCCCCAGCATTTT	-	-	TRBV20-1	TRBJ1-5
CAISEKGPSSYNSPLHF	TGTGCCATCAGTGAGAAGGGACCGAGCTCCTATAATTCACCCCTCCACTTT	-	-	TRBV10-3	TRBJ1-6
CASRQVGSYNEQFF	TGTGCCAGCAGACAGGTAGGCTCCTACAATGAGCAGTTCTTC	-	-	TRBV25-1	TRBJ2-1
CASSPGQGAYEQFF	TGTGCCAGCAGCCCAGGACAGGGGGCCTATGAGCAGTTCTTC	TRBD1	-	TRBV7-2	TRBJ2-1
CSAKGLAEDLNEQFF	TGCAGTGCGAAGGGACTAGCGGAGGACCTAAATGAGCAGTTCTTC	TRBD2	many	TRBV20-1	TRBJ2-1
CSATRGGTDTQYF	TGCAGTGCCACCCGAGGAGGCACAGATACGCAGTATTTT	-	many	TRBV20-1	TRBJ2-3
CASSVAQGDRFVSGANVLTF	TGTGCCAGCAGCGTAGCCCAAGGGGACAGGTTCGTCTCTGGGGCCAACGTCCTGACTTTC	TRBD1	-	TRBV9	TRBJ2-6
CASSYGLAGYSYNEQFF	TGTGCCAGCAGTTACGGACTAGCGGGGTACTCCTACAATGAGCAGTTCTTC	TRBD2	-	TRBV6-2/TRBV6-3	TRBJ2-1
CASSIGGTGQETQYF	TGTGCCAGTAGTATAGGAGGGACAGGGCAAGAGACCCAGTACTTC	TRBD1	many	TRBV19	TRBJ2-5
CASTNRFGDTQYF	TGTGCCAGCACCAATCGGTTCGGGGATACGCAGTATTTT	-	-	TRBV6-1	TRBJ2-3
CASSSGLAVSYNEQFF	TGCGCCAGCAGCTCTGGGCTAGCGGTCTCCTACAATGAGCAGTTCTTC	TRBD2	-	TRBV5-1	TRBJ2-1
CASSTTISGNTIYF	TGTGCCAGCAGTACAACCATCTCTGGAAACACCATATATTTT	-	many	TRBV9	TRBJ1-3
CASSEDTYEQYF	TGTGCCAGCAGTGAAGACACTTACGAGCAGTACTTC	-	-	TRBV2	TRBJ2-7
CAWIYSGTAVSTEAFF	TGTGCCTGGATTTATTCAGGAACCGCCGTTAGCACTGAAGCTTTCTTT	-	-	TRBV30	TRBJ1-1
CASSVKDAGALNTEAFF	TGTGCCAGCAGCGTAAAGGACGCAGGGGCGCTGAACACTGAAGCTTTCTTT	-	once	TRBV11-1	TRBJ1-1
CASSQVTVLGSPLHF	TGCGCCAGCAGCCAAGTGACGGTCCTAGGTTCACCCCTCCACTTT	-	-	TRBV4-3	TRBJ1-6
CAIRGLDTDTQYF	TGTGCCATCAGAGGACTAGACACAGATACGCAGTATTTT	TRBD2	-	TRBV10-3	TRBJ2-3
CASSPKRGTYGYTF	TGTGCCAGCAGCCCGAAGCGGGGGACCTATGGCTACACCTTC	-	many	TRBV5-6	TRBJ1-2
CASSESGQGVYEQYF	TGCGCCAGCAGTGAGTCGGGCCAGGGGGTGTACGAGCAGTACTTC	TRBD1	once	TRBV10-1	TRBJ2-7
CSAGTANSNQPQHF	TGCAGTGCTGGGACAGCAAACTCGAATCAGCCCCAGCATTTT	TRBD1	-	TRBV20-1	TRBJ1-5
CASSPDRGQRHEQYF	TGTGCCAGCTCACCAGACAGGGGGCAAAGGCACGAGCAGTACTTC	TRBD1	-	TRBV18	TRBJ2-7
CASGTGEAGGPYEQYF	TGTGCCAGCGGGACAGGGGAAGCGGGAGGCCCCTACGAGCAGTACTTC	-	many	TRBV2	TRBJ2-7
CASSISPRRTEAFF	TGTGCCAGTAGTATTTCGCCCAGGAGGACTGAAGCTTTCTTT	-	-	TRBV19	TRBJ1-1
CSVEEQGIYTF	TGCAGCGTTGAAGAGCAGGGGATCTACACCTTC	-	-	TRBV29-1	TRBJ1-2
CASSLEPGISSTEAFF	TGCGCCAGCAGCTTGGAACCAGGGATTAGTTCAACTGAAGCTTTCTTT	-	many	TRBV5-5	TRBJ1-1
CASSLEAGGYEQYF	TGCGCCAGCAGCTTGGAGGCGGGAGGATACGAGCAGTACTTC	TRBD2	many	TRBV5-1	TRBJ2-7
CASPGGVTQETQYF	TGTGCCAGCCCAGGCGGGGTCACCCAAGAGACCCAGTACTTC	-	-	TRBV7-8	TRBJ2-5
CSVAPGLALYEQYF	TGCAGCGTCGCGCCGGGACTAGCGCTCTACGAGCAGTACTTC	TRBD2	-	TRBV29-1	TRBJ2-7
CASSLLAGKETQYF	TGTGCCAGCAGCCTACTAGCGGGAAAAGAGACCCAGTACTTC	TRBD2	many	TRBV5-6	TRBJ2-5
CSVDRASGTEAFF	TGCAGCGTGGACAGGGCGAGTGGCACTGAAGCTTTCTTT	TRBD1	few	TRBV29-1	TRBJ1-1
CASSPAADTQYF	TGTGCCAGTAGTCCGGCAGCAGATACGCAGTATTTT	-	-	TRBV19	TRBJ2-3
CASSRSLTSGREKGWTDTQYF	TGTGCCAGCAGCCGTTCCCTGACTAGCGGGAGGGAGAAGGGCTGGACAGATACGCAGTATTTT	TRBD2	-	TRBV7-2	TRBJ2-3
CATSDPREGETQYF	TGTGCCACCAGTGATCCCCGGGAGGGAGAGACCCAGTACTTC	TRBD2	-	TRBV24-1	TRBJ2-5
CASSVAVGSKTQYF	TGTGCCAGCAGCGTAGCTGTCGGGAGCAAGACCCAGTACTTC	-	many	TRBV9	TRBJ2-5
CSARGTSLTETQYF	TGCAGTGCTAGGGGGACTAGCCTTACGGAGACCCAGTACTTC	TRBD2	-	TRBV20-1	TRBJ2-5
CASSEIQGTGELFF	TGTGCCAGCAGTGAAATTCAGGGGACCGGGGAGCTGTTTTTT	-	many	TRBV6-1	TRBJ2-2
CASSLRPNEQFF	TGCGCCAGCAGCTTGCGTCCAAATGAGCAGTTCTTC	-	once	TRBV5-1	TRBJ2-1
CASSQTGETQYF	TGTGCCAGCAGCCAAACGGGGGAGACCCAGTACTTC	-	few	TRBV3-1	TRBJ2-5
CATCRGGNTGELFF	TGTGCAACCTGCAGGGGGGGGAACACCGGGGAGCTGTTTTTT	-	once	TRBV24-1	TRBJ2-2
CSVVDREKLFF	TGCAGCGTTGTGGACAGAGAAAAACTGTTTTTT	-	-	TRBV29-1	TRBJ1-4